The 3 T cell receptor beta chains reported below all come from one sample, sequenced in a study of T cells in localized non-small cell lung cancer. The data were produced by immunoSEQ multiplex PCR, yet TCRdb's version contains in-frame clones alone and is incomplete. The sample lists about 35,000 clones; over 80% were seen once. Sample: peripheral blood, taken before any cancer treatment. All receptors derive from a female donor of 60 years or more with stage I lung adenocarcinoma.

The V and J genes are TRBV7-2 and TRBJ1-1; D unresolved. The CDR3 covers 12 residues. Per the germline V gene, CDR1 is SGHTA and CDR2 is FQGNSA. Between the trimmed V and J ends, which lost 5 bases and 7 bases, there was a span of 11 bases. The CDR3 DNA is TGTGCCAGCAGCCCCGGGGTGGGTGAAGCTTTCTTT. Translated: CASSPGVGEAFF.

V usage is TRBV6-1 and J usage is TRBJ2-3; the match to TRBD2 covers 8 bases. J gave up 0 bases and V 4 bases, and 3 bases lay outside the gene matches. From germline, CDR1 is MNHNS and CDR2 SASEGT. This CDR3 is 15 amino acids long. The CDR3 coding sequence is TGTGCCAGCAGTGGACGACTAGCGAGCACAGATACGCAGTATTTT. Translated: CASSGRLASTDTQYF.

This clone was seen only once. This chain uses TRBV2 with TRBJ2-7; 7 positions match TRBD1. Trimming at V came to 4 bases and at J to 2 bases, leaving 5 bases not matched to a gene. This CDR3 has 14 amino acids. Germline-derived CDR1 and CDR2 are SNHLY and FYNNEI. CDR3 amino acids: CASSVRQGTYEQYF. CDR3 coding DNA: TGTGCCAGCAGTGTACGACAGGGCACCTACGAGCAGTACTTC.